Presented here are 27 T cell receptor beta chains from one specimen sequenced in a study of blood T cell repertoires in COVID-19. Here immunoSEQ multiplex PCR was the method, and the copy in TCRdb shows in-frame clones only, minus some. The sample lists about 99,000 clones, roughly four fifths occurring once. The sequencing sample was made of peripheral blood. The source of these receptors is a man in his fifties or sixties with acute or convalescent COVID-19.

Sample share makes this clone medium-sized. This chain links TRBV10-3 with TRBJ1-2, with D possibly matching TRBD1 (5 bases). From germline, CDR1 is ENHRY and CDR2 SYGVKD. Trimming stripped 0 bases from V and 4 bases from J, with 12 bases between. CDR3 length: 15 amino acids. The CDR3 sequence: CAISESGGAGYGYTF. Written as DNA, the CDR3 is TGTGCCATCAGTGAGTCGGGAGGGGCGGGCTATGGCTACACCTTC.

This clone was recorded once. The chain employs TRBV6-2 or TRBV6-3 and TRBJ2-1; weak D call: TRBD2 (6 bases). The germline gives CDR1 MNHEY, CDR2 SVGEGT. This CDR3 has 15 amino acids. Deletions cut 0 bases from V and 6 bases from J, with 12 bases between. For the CDR3, the DNA is TGTGCCAGCAGTTACTCGGGGGTGGGAGGCAATGAGCAGTTCTTC. Amino acid sequence: CASSYSGVGGNEQFF.

This clone was seen only once. The rearrangement links TRBV9 to TRBJ2-1; 8 nucleotides line up with TRBD2. V was pared by 0 bases and J by 0 bases, with 14 bases of the junction left unmatched. Per germline, CDR1 SGDLS and CDR2 YYNGEE. The CDR3 is 20 amino acids. The CDR3 protein is CASSVGSQPGGASSYNEQFF. In DNA, the CDR3 is TGTGCCAGCAGCGTAGGTTCCCAGCCGGGGGGGGCGAGCTCCTACAATGAGCAGTTCTTC.

J is TRBJ1-4 and V is TRBV29-1; D not certain. The CDR3 covers 12 residues. CDR1 SQVTM and CDR2 ANQGSEA come from the germline V gene. V lost 4 bases and J 4 bases, leaving 7 bases between the germline ends. The CDR3 protein is CSVGVGNEKLFF. Written as DNA, the CDR3 is TGCAGCGTTGGAGTTGGTAATGAAAAACTGTTTTTT.

The chain recombines TRBV18 with TRBJ1-1; no reliable D call. Germline-derived CDR1 and CDR2 are KGHSH and LQKENI. This CDR3 region has 15 residues. The V end was cut by 0 bases, the J end by 3 bases, with 11 bases between. Here the CDR3 DNA reads TGTGCCAGCTCACCACCGGTCAGGAGGGACACTGAAGCTTTCTTT. Amino acids: CASSPPVRRDTEAFF.

The chain recombines TRBV14 with TRBJ1-6; 10 bases fit TRBD1. Trimming removed 1 base from V and 9 bases from J; junction bases left unmatched: 3. Germline V gene lookup returns CDR1 SGHDN and CDR2 FVKESK. This CDR3 spans 15 amino acids. The CDR3 DNA sequence: TGTGCCAGCAGCCAAGGGACAGGGGGGCGTTCACCCCTCCACTTT. Its protein product is CASSQGTGGRSPLHF.

The rearrangement uses TRBV28 and TRBJ1-5; TRBD1 agrees at 8 bases. J lost 6 bases, V lost 1 base, and 8 bases had no gene match. The germline V gene encodes CDR1 MDHEN and CDR2 SYDVKM. The CDR3 sequence is 16 residues long. CDR3 loop: CASSLSQGAGGQPQHF. The CDR3 nucleotides are TGTGCCAGCAGTTTATCGCAGGGGGCTGGAGGTCAGCCCCAGCATTTT.

V gene TRBV6-5 combines with J gene TRBJ1-2; 8 bases fit TRBD1. V shed 3 bases, J shed 7 bases, and the junction held 13 bases outside the gene matches. This CDR3 is built from 16 residues. Per the germline V gene, CDR1 is MNHEY and CDR2 is SVGAGI. Here the CDR3 DNA reads TGTGCCAGCAGTTATTCGAGGTTGGCAGGGGGCCTTGGCTACACCTTC. It yields the protein CASSYSRLAGGLGYTF.

The chain combines TRBV5-1 with TRBJ2-7; D is possibly TRBD2 (6 bases). CDR3 length: 14 amino acids. The V gene's germline CDR1 is SGHRS and CDR2 YFSETQ. V lost 2 bases, J lost 3 bases, and 12 bases lay in between. Written as DNA, the CDR3 is TGCGCCAGCAGCTTCGGGGGAACAAACTACGAGCAGTACTTC. Protein sequence: CASSFGGTNYEQYF. Combining the CDR3 with reference TRBV5-1 and TRBJ2-7 gives the whole variable domain KAGVTQTPRYLIKTRGQQVTLSCSPISGHRSVSWYQQTPGQGLQFLFEYFSETQRNKGNFPGRFSGRQFSNSRSEMNVSTLELGDSALYLCASSFGGTNYEQYFGPGTRLTVT.

The chain couples TRBV19 to TRBJ1-5, with 10 bases that match TRBD1. Trimming cost V 2 bases and J 1 base; bases outside gene matches: 2. CDR1 is LNHDA and CDR2 is SQIVND in the germline V gene (reference sequence). The CDR3 has 16 amino acids. CDR3 amino acids: CASSIQTGGSNQPQHF. The CDR3, as DNA: TGTGCCAGTAGTATACAGACAGGGGGCAGCAATCAGCCCCAGCATTTT. Full variable domain (remainder filled in from reference TRBV19 and TRBJ1-5): DGGITQSPKYLFRKEGQNVTLSCEQNLNHDAMYWYRQDPGQGLRLIYYSQIVNDFQKGDIAEGYSVSREKKESFPLTVTSAQKNPTAFYLCASSIQTGGSNQPQHFGDGTRLSIL.

The rearrangement uses TRBV4-1 and TRBJ1-2; D possibly corresponds to TRBD1 (5 bases). The CDR3 is 15 amino acids. Trimming took 1 base from V and 3 from J, leaving 12 bases between them. Germline CDR1 is MGHRA and CDR2 is YSYEKL. In nucleotides, the CDR3 is TGCGCCAGCAGCCAAGTTGGGGCGGACCACTATGGCTACACCTTC. Protein sequence: CASSQVGADHYGYTF.

This clone was seen a handful of times. This chain's CDR3 is CASSPQQGASNQPQHF. The CDR3 DNA follows: TGTGCCAGCTCACCCCAACAGGGGGCCAGCAATCAGCCCCAGCATTTT. V usage is TRBV18 and J usage is TRBJ1-5; 9 bases are shared with TRBD1. This CDR3 has 16 residues. V was clipped by 3 bases and J by 1 base; unmatched bases: 4. In germline, CDR1 is KGHSH, CDR2 LQKENI.

This clone showed up just once. J is TRBJ2-7 and V is TRBV9; possibly TRBD2 for D (5 bases). Germline values: CDR1 SGDLS, CDR2 YYNGEE. Trimming shortened V by 4 bases and J by 2 bases, and 13 bases separated the two germline ends. The CDR3 is 14 amino acids. The CDR3 coding sequence is TGTGCCAGCAGCCCCAAAGGACTCCCCTACGAGCAGTACTTC. It encodes CASSPKGLPYEQYF.

This rearrangement joins TRBV5-1 to TRBJ2-2; 10 bases agree with TRBD1. The CDR3 length is 16 residues. In germline, CDR1 is SGHRS, CDR2 YFSETQ. Unmatched junction bases numbered 8, after V lost 5 bases and J lost 4 bases. CDR3 sequence reads: CASSLRTGGITGELFF. In nucleotides, the CDR3 is TGCGCCAGCAGTCTCAGGACAGGGGGAATCACCGGGGAGCTGTTTTTT.

This chain connects TRBV3-1 (or the pseudogene TRBV3-2) to TRBJ2-7, with D possibly matching TRBD1 (5 bases). The CDR3 is made up of 12 amino acids. In germline, CDR1 is LGHDT, CDR2 YNNKEL (reference sequence). V was cut by 4 bases and J by 6 bases, with 10 bases left in between. For the CDR3, the DNA is TGTGCCAGCAGCCTCCCTCAGGGCGAGCAGTACTTC. Translation: CASSLPQGEQYF.

The rearrangement joins TRBV2 to TRBJ2-6, with a tentative D call TRBD2 (6 bases). The CDR3 totals 16 residues. V dropped 0 bases and J dropped 2 bases, with 8 bases sitting between them. The germline V gene has CDR1 SNHLY and CDR2 FYNNEI. CDR3 in DNA: TGTGCCAGCAGTGAAGCACGGGGGACTGGGGCCAACGTCCTGACTTTC. Translating it yields CASSEARGTGANVLTF. Variable domain in full (rest from reference TRBV2 and TRBJ2-6): EPEVTQTPSHQVTQMGQEVILRCVPISNHLYFYWYRQILGQKVEFLVSFYNNEISEKSEIFDDQFSVERPDGSNFTLKIRSTKLEDSAMYFCASSEARGTGANVLTFGAGSRLTVL.

This chain links TRBV3-1 (or the pseudogene TRBV3-2) with TRBJ2-7; D gene uncertain. Trimming pared 0 bases from V and 6 bases from J, leaving 9 bases between. The CDR3 runs to 13 residues. Per germline, CDR1 LGHDT and CDR2 YNNKEL (reference sequence). CDR3 sequence: CASSQDRSIEQYF. The CDR3 DNA is TGTGCCAGCAGCCAAGATCGCAGTATCGAGCAGTACTTC.

The chain employs TRBV2 and TRBJ1-6; maybe TRBD1 (6 bases). The CDR3 has 15 residues. Germline V lookup: CDR1 SNHLY, CDR2 FYNNEI. With 7 bases removed from V and 0 bases from J, the gap between germline ends came to 10 bases. The CDR3 loop is CASTRGSSYNSPLHF. In DNA, the CDR3 is TGTGCCAGCACGAGGGGGAGCTCCTATAATTCACCCCTCCACTTT.

The chain is built from TRBV2 and TRBJ1-5; possibly TRBD1 for D (6 bases). Germline V CDR1 and CDR2: SNHLY, FYNNEI. V lost 10 bases, J lost 7 bases, and 14 bases lay in between. The CDR3 extends over 12 amino acids. Here the CDR3 reads CATAGEGQPQHF. For the CDR3, the DNA is TGTGCCACCGCAGGGGAAGGACAGCCCCAGCATTTT.

This clone was observed a single time. This rearrangement joins TRBV5-1 to TRBJ2-7; 11 bases line up with TRBD2. The CDR3 is 14 residues long. Losses at the gene ends were 5 bases for V and 3 bases for J; bases not matched to a gene: 4. CDR1 is SGHRS and CDR2 is YFSETQ in the germline V gene. The CDR3 protein is CASRPGTSGYEQYF. The CDR3 nucleotides read TGCGCCAGCAGGCCCGGGACTAGCGGCTACGAGCAGTACTTC.

V is TRBV7-2 and J is TRBJ1-1; 9 bases align to TRBD1. Unmatched junction bases numbered 6, after V lost 3 bases and J lost 4 bases. The CDR3 is 15 amino acids. In germline, CDR1 is SGHTA, CDR2 FQGNSA. DNA for the CDR3: TGTGCCAGCAGCTTTCAACAGGGGGCGGGCACTGAAGCTTTCTTT. This gives the protein CASSFQQGAGTEAFF.

The chain has TRBV7-2 and TRBJ2-3; TRBD2 matches at 11 bases. CDR3 length equals 15 residues. Losses at the gene ends were 5 bases for V and 3 bases for J; bases not matched to a gene: 4. Germline values: CDR1 SGHTA, CDR2 FQGNSA. The DNA for the CDR3 is TGTGCCAGCAGCCCAACTAGCGGGAGAACAGATACGCAGTATTTT. This encodes CASSPTSGRTDTQYF.

The chain uses TRBV5-4 and TRBJ1-4; a possible D gene is TRBD1 (6 bases). Germline values: CDR1 SGHNT, CDR2 YYREEE (reference sequence). CDR3 size: 16 residues. V lost 2 bases and J 7 bases, leaving 18 bases between the germline ends. The CDR3 region has the DNA TGTGCCAGCAGCTTACGTACGGGAGGGGGGATTGAAAAACTGTTTTTT. It yields the protein CASSLRTGGGIEKLFF.

The rearrangement uses TRBV6-5 and TRBJ2-1; D possibly corresponds to TRBD1 (5 bases). The V gene's germline CDR1 is MNHEY and CDR2 SVGAGI. V was clipped by 2 bases and J by 1 base, with 6 bases between them. The CDR3 is 14 amino acids. DNA for the CDR3: TGTGCCAGCAGTTACCGACAGTCCTACAATGAGCAGTTCTTC. Protein: CASSYRQSYNEQFF.

The chain joins TRBV5-1 to TRBJ2-3; D perhaps matches TRBD1 (7 bases). The CDR3 consists of 14 residues. V lost 5 bases to trimming and J lost 0 bases, with 10 bases between them. CDR1 SGHRS and CDR2 YFSETQ come from the germline V gene. The CDR3 loop is CASREGQSTDTQYF. In DNA, the CDR3 is TGCGCCAGCAGGGAGGGACAGAGCACAGATACGCAGTATTTT.

The chain joins TRBV5-1 to TRBJ2-1; 10 nucleotides match TRBD2. Germline V gene sequence: CDR1 SGHRS, CDR2 YFSETQ. The CDR3 has 17 residues. The junction had 10 bases not matched to a gene; V was cut back by 0 bases and J by 7 bases. The CDR3 nucleotides are TGCGCCAGCAGCTTGGCAACTACTAGCGGGATGGGTAATGAGCAGTTCTTC. It is translated as CASSLATTSGMGNEQFF.

This sequence joins TRBV7-8 and TRBJ1-2; no definite D call. Trimming took off 2 bases at V and 2 bases at J, with 15 bases between the two ends. Germline values: CDR1 SGHVS, CDR2 FQNEAQ. The CDR3 runs to 16 residues. This CDR3 reads CASSLRRGGLNYGYTF. The CDR3, as DNA: TGTGCCAGCAGCTTACGAAGAGGAGGGTTAAACTATGGCTACACCTTC.